This section outlines one TCR beta chain sequence together with its context. As yet, its antigen is unknown. These data originate in a study of monozygotic twins with inflammatory bowel disease. Whole-study findings and limits: Fewer shared clonotypes with others were found in IBD patients than in healthy twins, especially with disease activity.

Reprocessing the 5' RACE reads, TCRdb reports a single entry for every CDR3 protein and omits DNA. Reported are approximately 390,000 distinct CDR3 sequences; the ten largest clones contain roughly 2.5%. The CDR3 covers 15 residues. CDR1 LGHNA and CDR2 YSLEER come from the germline V gene. This clonotype originated in a human donor with ulcerative colitis or Crohn's disease, or a healthy co-twin of an affected twin (not recorded which). Sequencing was carried out using blood. The chain links TRBV4-3 to TRBJ2-5; lacking DNA, the TRBD2 call made by TCRdb goes unchecked. The CDR3 loop reads CASSQAVGIFETQYF.